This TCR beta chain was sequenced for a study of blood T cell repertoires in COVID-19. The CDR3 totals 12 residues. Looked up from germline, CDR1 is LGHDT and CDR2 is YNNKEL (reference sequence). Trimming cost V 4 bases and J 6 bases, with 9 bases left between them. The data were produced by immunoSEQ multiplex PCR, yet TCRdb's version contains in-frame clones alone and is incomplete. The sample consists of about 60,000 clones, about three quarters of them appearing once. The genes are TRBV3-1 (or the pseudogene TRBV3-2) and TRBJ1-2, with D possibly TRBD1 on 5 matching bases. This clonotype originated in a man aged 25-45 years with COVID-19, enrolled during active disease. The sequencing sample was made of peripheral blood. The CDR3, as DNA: TGTGCCAGCAGCCGCCAGGGCCATGGCTACACCTTC. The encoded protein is CASSRQGHGYTF.